This T cell receptor beta chain is drawn from a study of blood T cell repertoires in COVID-19 (dated by TCRdb to 2020 to 2021). Broadly, across the study: Samples from collaborators originated in the United States, Italy and Spain and spanned both the acute and convalescent phases of COVID-19. The material from the prospective study consisted of cDNA or gDNA derived from T cells, B-cell-depleted T cells, or PBMCs. Deeply sampled blood TCRbeta repertoires from subjects exposed to, actively infected with, or recovered from COVID-19 were included in the dataset. The repertoires were released in a freely available public database meant as a resource for research on the immune response to SARS-CoV-2. Samples came from the ongoing ImmuneRACE study (first 160 participants) plus 1,254 subjects from 6 global collaborators. Sample metadata almost always included a de-identified subject ID, COVID-19 status, age in years and sex. HLA class I and class II types, where available, came from metadata supplied by the sample provider rather than from assay-based typing.

TCRbeta CDR3 regions were amplified from genomic DNA using the immunoSEQ Assay, a bias-controlled multiplex PCR. The authors processed their data as follows. Nucleated cell counts per sample were estimated from amplification of reference gene primers within the assay. Sequence reads were collapsed and filtered to measure the absolute abundance of every unique TCRbeta CDR3 rearrangement. Productive Simpson clonality was computed per sample as the square root of Simpson's diversity index over productive rearrangements. TCRdb carries this immuneACCESS record with in-frame sequences only. Its versions omit some clonotypes, under half of them owing to an unresolved V gene in the studies checked, with the rest unexplained. The D gene and trimming were derived from the DNA, and the V and J assignments and clone size from that table. Present in this sample are 65,000 to 95,000 clones, about 82% of which were seen just once. The ten largest clones take up 15% to 20% of the sample.

CDR1 MDHEN and CDR2 SYDVKM were looked up in the germline V gene. The CDR3 runs 13 residues from the cysteine to the phenylalanine. CDR3 DNA is the only sequence kept; it has 39 bases, read in frame from the first base. V is reduced by 7 bases and J by 4 bases, leaving a spacing of 13 bases between them. General study outcomes and caveats: Clinical and demographic metadata were provided uncurated, with the amount varying by source and participant.

The collaborating institutions used their own protocols to collect whole blood in K2EDTA tubes. For TCRbeta analysis, collaborator samples were shipped as frozen whole blood, as isolated PBMCs, or as DNA extracted from either sample type. As for this clone: Its antigen is not yet known. Base qualities are not recorded, but no much larger clone differs from it by a single base.

The receptor's source is a man older than 75 with active or convalescent COVID-19. The chain joins TRBV28 to TRBJ1-2, with the D gene uncertain. The sequenced sample was peripheral blood. The CDR3 in this case is CASTRRAFYGYTF. The DNA sequence is given as TGTGCCAGCACTCGGAGGGCATTCTATGGCTACACCTTC.